The T cell receptor (beta chain) described here comes from a study of blood T cell repertoires in COVID-19. Turning to the study itself: Sites across the United States, Italy and Spain contributed samples from acute and convalescent COVID-19. PBMCs, B-cell-depleted T cells, or T cells provided the cDNA or gDNA that made up the material.

CDR3 length: 15 amino acids. The ends were cut back, 3 bases at V and 4 bases at J, with 15 bases in the middle. CDR1 MNHEY and CDR2 SMNVEV come from the germline V gene (reference sequence). In the original processing: Cell counts per sample came from amplifying reference gene primers. The assay was immunoSEQ multiplex PCR, and TCRdb's table has in-frame clones only and misses some. Clone size and the V and J calls come from that table; the DNA yielded D and trimming. Of some 14,000 clones listed, around 81% are singletons. The sequence came from a human donor in a cohort sampled during active COVID-19. V is TRBV27 and J is TRBJ1-2; a weak D match, TRBD1 (6 bases). Material for sequencing was peripheral blood. The CDR3, as DNA: TGTGCCAGCAGTTTGACAGGAGTTCCCCTCTATGGCTACACCTTC. Its protein product is CASSLTGVPLYGYTF.